This is a list of T cell receptor beta chains from one sample in a study of cytomegalovirus exposure and HLA in healthy donors. Method: immunoSEQ multiplex PCR; TCRdb's copy keeps in-frame clones and lacks some. The sample includes 180,000 or so clones, 82% seen only once; the top ten take around 1.5%. Sequencing was carried out using PBMCs. These receptors all come from a male donor in good health and CMV-seronegative. Both conserved end residues are part of each CDR3. The order of the fields is V gene, D gene, clone size, J gene, CDR3 DNA, CDR3 protein. The D gene is left open where the match is weak. Expanded clones get a size class; other rows say once, few or many, or leave the size out.

>TRBV5-8|.|.|TRBJ1-5
TGTGCCAGCAGCTTCGGGCAACGGGGTCAGCCCCAGCATTTT
CASSFGQRGQPQHF
>TRBV9|.|.|TRBJ2-1
TGTGCCAGCAGCGGCATCCTAGCCAATGAGCAGTTCTTC
CASSGILANEQFF
>TRBV15|TRBD1|.|TRBJ1-1
TGTGCCACCAGCAGAGGTGGTGGAGGGGGCCGAACTGAAGCTTTCTTT
CATSRGGGGGRTEAFF
>TRBV10-3|.|.|TRBJ1-2
TGTGCCATCAGTGGGGCCGGGGAGCGATCGGGGGGCCGTAATGGCTACACCTTC
CAISGAGERSGGRNGYTF
>TRBV9|.|.|TRBJ2-5
TGTGCCAGCAGCGCACATCAAGAGACCCAGTACTTC
CASSAHQETQYF
>TRBV5-6|TRBD1|few|TRBJ1-2
TGTGCCAGCAGCTGGAGGGGTAACCGGGACAGGGGGCAGGGCTACACCTTC
CASSWRGNRDRGQGYTF
>TRBV27|TRBD2|.|TRBJ2-1
TGTGCCAGCAGCCATAGCGGGGGGGCCGGGGAGCAGTTCTTC
CASSHSGGAGEQFF
>TRBV6-5|TRBD1|.|TRBJ1-5
TGTGCCAGCAGCCCAGGGGACAGTGGATATCAGCCCCAGCATTTT
CASSPGDSGYQPQHF
>TRBV4-1|TRBD1|once|TRBJ2-7
TGCGCCAGCAGCCTTTCGGGACAGGGGTTCGAGCAGTACTTC
CASSLSGQGFEQYF
>TRBV5-8|TRBD1|.|TRBJ2-7
TGTGCCAGCAGCCCGAAAGACAGGGGGTACGAGCAGTACTTC
CASSPKDRGYEQYF
>TRBV11-2|.|.|TRBJ2-1
TGTGCCAGCAGTGATACGGGGGGCCTCTCCTACAATGAGCAGTTCTTC
CASSDTGGLSYNEQFF
>TRBV25-1|.|.|TRBJ2-1
TGTGCCAGCAGTGAATCGACAGAGCAGTTCTTC
CASSESTEQFF
>TRBV25-1|.|.|TRBJ1-1
TGTGCCAGCAGTGAATACAGATCCGAAGCTTTCTTT
CASSEYRSEAFF
>TRBV29-1|TRBD1|.|TRBJ2-2
TGCAGCGGACAGACAGGGGCATTCACCGGGGAGCTGTTTTTT
CSGQTGAFTGELFF
>TRBV25-1|TRBD2|.|TRBJ2-1
TGTGCCAGCAGTGCTCCGGGACTAGCATCCAATGAGCAGTTCTTC
CASSAPGLASNEQFF
>TRBV2|TRBD1|.|TRBJ1-4
TGTGCCAGCACCGCGGGGACAGGGGTTGAAAAACTGTTTTTT
CASTAGTGVEKLFF